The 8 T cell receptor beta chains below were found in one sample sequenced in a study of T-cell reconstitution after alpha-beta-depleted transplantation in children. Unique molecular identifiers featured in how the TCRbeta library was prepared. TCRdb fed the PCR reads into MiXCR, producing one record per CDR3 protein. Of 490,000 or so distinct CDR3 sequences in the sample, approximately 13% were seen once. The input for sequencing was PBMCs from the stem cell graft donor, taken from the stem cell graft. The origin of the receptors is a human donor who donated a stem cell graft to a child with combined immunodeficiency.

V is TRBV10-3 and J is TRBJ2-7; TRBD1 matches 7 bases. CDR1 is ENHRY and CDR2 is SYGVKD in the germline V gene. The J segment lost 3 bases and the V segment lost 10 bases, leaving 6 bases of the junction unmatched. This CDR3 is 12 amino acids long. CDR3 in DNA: TGTGCCAGCGGACAGGACAACTACGAGCAGTACTTC. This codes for CASGQDNYEQYF.

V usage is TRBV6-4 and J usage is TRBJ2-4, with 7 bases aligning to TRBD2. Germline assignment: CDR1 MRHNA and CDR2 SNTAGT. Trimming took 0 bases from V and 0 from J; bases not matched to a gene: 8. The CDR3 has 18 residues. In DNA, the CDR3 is TGTGCCAGCAGTGACTCGGCGGGAGACCGAGTAGCCAAAAACATTCAGTACTTC. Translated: CASSDSAGDRVAKNIQYF.

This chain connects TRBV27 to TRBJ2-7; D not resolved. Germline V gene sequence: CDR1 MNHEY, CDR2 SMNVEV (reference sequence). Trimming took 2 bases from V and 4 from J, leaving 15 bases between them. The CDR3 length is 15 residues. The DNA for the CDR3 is TGTGCCAGCAGTTTAGGGTCCCCTGCAAGGTACGAGCAGTACTTC. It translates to CASSLGSPARYEQYF.

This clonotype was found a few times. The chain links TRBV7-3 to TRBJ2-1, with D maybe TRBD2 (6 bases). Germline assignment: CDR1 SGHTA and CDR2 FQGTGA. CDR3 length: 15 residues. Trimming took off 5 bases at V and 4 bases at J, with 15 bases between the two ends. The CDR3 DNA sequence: TGTGCCAGCAGCGTCAGCGGGCGGCTTTACAATGAGCAGTTCTTC. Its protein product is CASSVSGRLYNEQFF.

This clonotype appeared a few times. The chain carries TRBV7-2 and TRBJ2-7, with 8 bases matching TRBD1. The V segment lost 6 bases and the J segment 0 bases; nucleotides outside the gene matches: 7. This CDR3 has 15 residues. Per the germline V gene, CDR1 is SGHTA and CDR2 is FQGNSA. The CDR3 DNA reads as TGTGCCAGCAGTTCCGTCGGGACAGGCTCCTACGAGCAGTACTTC. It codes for CASSSVGTGSYEQYF.

The CDR3 reads CASSQDRQGAYEQYF. The CDR3, as DNA: TGCGCCAGCAGCCAAGATCGGCAGGGGGCCTACGAGCAGTACTTC. V usage is TRBV4-3 and J usage is TRBJ2-7; the match to TRBD1 covers 7 bases. Germline V CDR1 and CDR2: LGHNA, YSLEER. V was pared by 0 bases and J by 2 bases, with 4 bases of the junction left unmatched. The CDR3 length is 15 residues.

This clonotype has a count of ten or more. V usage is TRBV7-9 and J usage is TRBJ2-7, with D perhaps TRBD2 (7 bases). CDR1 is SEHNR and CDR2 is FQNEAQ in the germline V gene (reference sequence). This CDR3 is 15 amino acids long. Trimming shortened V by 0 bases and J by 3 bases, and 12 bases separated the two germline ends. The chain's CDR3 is CASSLAGGRGYEQYF. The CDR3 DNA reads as TGTGCCAGCAGCTTAGCCGGGGGGCGAGGCTACGAGCAGTACTTC.

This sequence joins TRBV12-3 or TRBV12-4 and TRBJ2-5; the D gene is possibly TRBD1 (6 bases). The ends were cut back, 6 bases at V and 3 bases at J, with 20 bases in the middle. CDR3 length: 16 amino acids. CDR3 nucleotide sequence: TGTGCCAGCAGCCGTGACCGAGGGACATCTAAAGAGACCCAGTACTTC. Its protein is CASSRDRGTSKETQYF.